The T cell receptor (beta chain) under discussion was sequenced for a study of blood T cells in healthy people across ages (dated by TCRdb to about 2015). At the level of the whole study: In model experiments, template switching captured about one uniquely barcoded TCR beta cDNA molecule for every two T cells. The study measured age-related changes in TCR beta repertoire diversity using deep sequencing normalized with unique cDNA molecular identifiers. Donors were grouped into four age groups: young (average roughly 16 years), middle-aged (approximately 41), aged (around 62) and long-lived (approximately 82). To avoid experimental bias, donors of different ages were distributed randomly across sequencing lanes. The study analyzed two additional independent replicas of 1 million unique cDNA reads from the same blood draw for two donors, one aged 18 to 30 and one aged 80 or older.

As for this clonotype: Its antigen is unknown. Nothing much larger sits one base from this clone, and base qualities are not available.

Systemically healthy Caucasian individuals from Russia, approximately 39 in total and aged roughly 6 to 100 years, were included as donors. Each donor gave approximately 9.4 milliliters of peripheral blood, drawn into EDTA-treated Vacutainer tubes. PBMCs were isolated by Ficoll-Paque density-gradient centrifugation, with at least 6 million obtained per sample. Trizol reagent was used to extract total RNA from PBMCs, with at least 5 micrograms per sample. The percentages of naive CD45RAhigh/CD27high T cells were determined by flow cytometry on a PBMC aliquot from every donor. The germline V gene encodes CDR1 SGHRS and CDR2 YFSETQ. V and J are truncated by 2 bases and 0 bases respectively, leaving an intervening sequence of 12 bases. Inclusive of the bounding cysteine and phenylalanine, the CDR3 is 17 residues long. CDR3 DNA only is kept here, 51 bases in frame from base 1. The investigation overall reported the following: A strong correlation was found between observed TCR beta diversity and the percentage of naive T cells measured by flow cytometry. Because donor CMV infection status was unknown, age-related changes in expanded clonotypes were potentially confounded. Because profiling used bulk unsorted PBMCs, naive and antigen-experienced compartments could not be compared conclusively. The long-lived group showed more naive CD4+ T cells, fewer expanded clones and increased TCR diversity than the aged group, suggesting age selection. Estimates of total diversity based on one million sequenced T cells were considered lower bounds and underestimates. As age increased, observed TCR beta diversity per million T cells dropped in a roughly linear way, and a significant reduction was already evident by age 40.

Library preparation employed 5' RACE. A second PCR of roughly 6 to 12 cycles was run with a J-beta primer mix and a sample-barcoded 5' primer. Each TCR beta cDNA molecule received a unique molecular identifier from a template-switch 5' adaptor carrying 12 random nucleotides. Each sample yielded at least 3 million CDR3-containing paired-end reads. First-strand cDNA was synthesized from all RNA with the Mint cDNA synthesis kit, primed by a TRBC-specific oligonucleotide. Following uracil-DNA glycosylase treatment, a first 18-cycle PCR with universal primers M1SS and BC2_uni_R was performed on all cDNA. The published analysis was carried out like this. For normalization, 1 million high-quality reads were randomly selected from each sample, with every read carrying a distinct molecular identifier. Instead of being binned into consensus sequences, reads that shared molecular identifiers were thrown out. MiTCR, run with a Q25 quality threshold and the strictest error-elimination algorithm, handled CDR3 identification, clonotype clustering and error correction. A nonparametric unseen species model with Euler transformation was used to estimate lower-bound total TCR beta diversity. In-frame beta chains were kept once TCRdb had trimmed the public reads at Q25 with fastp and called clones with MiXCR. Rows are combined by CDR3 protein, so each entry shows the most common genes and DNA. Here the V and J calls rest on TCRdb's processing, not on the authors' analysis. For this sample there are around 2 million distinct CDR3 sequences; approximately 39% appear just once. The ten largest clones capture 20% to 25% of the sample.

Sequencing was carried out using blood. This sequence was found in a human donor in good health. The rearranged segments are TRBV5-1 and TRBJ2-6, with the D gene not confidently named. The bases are TGCGCCAGCAGCTTAGGACCGCCCCTCTCTGGGGCCAACGTCCTGACTTTC. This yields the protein CASSLGPPLSGANVLTF.